What follows are 20 T cell receptor beta chains derived from one specimen sequenced in a study of cytomegalovirus exposure and HLA in healthy donors. A multiplex PCR was run with 60 Vbeta primers and 13 Jbeta primers. Sequencing used immunoSEQ multiplex PCR; TCRdb keeps in-frame clones, though not all of them. The table has approximately 250,000 clones, 78% seen once; the top ten hold 0.47%. Specimen: PBMCs. Receptor source: a boy younger than 18 in good health and CMV-seronegative.

This chain connects TRBV14 to TRBJ2-7; 8 bases are shared with TRBD2. The germline V gene has CDR1 SGHDN and CDR2 FVKESK. The junction had 11 bases not matched to a gene; V was cut back by 3 bases and J by 4 bases. This CDR3 contains 16 residues. CDR3 amino acids: CASSHFIRGGVYEQYF. CDR3 in DNA: TGTGCCAGCAGCCATTTTATCCGGGGGGGCGTTTACGAGCAGTACTTC.

The J gene is TRBJ2-2, the V gene TRBV9, with 10 bases lining up with TRBD2. Trimming removed 3 bases from V and 6 bases from J; junction bases left unmatched: 8. This CDR3 has 16 residues. Germline V gene sequence: CDR1 SGDLS, CDR2 YYNGEE. The CDR3 DNA follows: TGTGCCAGCAGCGCCCTAGCGGGAGTATACGCCGGGGAGCTGTTTTTT. This gives the protein CASSALAGVYAGELFF.

The chain carries TRBV30 and TRBJ2-7; no clear D gene. The germline V gene encodes CDR1 GTSNPN and CDR2 SVGIG (reference sequence). The CDR3 totals 12 residues. Deletions cut 0 bases from V and 2 bases from J, with 5 bases between. The CDR3 sequence is CAWSVNTYEQYF. The CDR3 bases are TGTGCCTGGAGTGTCAACACCTACGAGCAGTACTTC. The variable domain in full, completed from reference TRBV30 and TRBJ2-7, reads SQTIHQWPATLVQPVGSPLSLECTVEGTSNPNLYWYRQAAGRGLQLLFYSVGIGQISSEVPQNLSASRPQDRQFILSSKKLLLSDSGFYLCAWSVNTYEQYFGPGTRLTVT.

The gene calls are TRBV6-5 and TRBJ2-1, with D possibly being TRBD1 (5 bases). Germline lookup yields CDR1 MNHEY and CDR2 SVGAGI. V lost 5 bases and J lost 9, with 8 bases in between. The CDR3 spans 11 residues. The CDR3: CASSTRGEQFF. DNA of the CDR3: TGTGCCAGCAGTACAAGGGGTGAGCAGTTCTTC.

This rearrangement joins TRBV18 to TRBJ1-5; 7 bases fit TRBD1. Germline lookup yields CDR1 KGHSH and CDR2 LQKENI. The CDR3 totals 14 residues. The junction had 2 bases not matched to a gene; V was cut back by 3 bases and J by 3 bases. The CDR3 DNA reads as TGTGCCAGCTCACCGGGACAGTTCAATCAGCCCCAGCATTTT. It is translated as CASSPGQFNQPQHF.

The V call is TRBV15, the J call TRBJ2-2, with TRBD1 identical over 9 bases. Germline-derived CDR1 and CDR2 are LNHNV and YYDKDF (reference sequence). V gave up 10 bases and J gave up 4 bases; unmatched junction bases: 7. This CDR3 is built from 14 residues. CDR3 DNA sequence: TGTGCCATAAAAAGACAGGGGGTCACCGGGGAGCTGTTTTTT. Protein: CAIKRQGVTGELFF.

This clone has just one count. The CDR3 protein is CASTAAGDPTDTQYF. The CDR3 bases are TGCGCCAGCACGGCTGCCGGGGATCCAACCGATACGCAGTATTTT. This chain joins TRBV5-1 and TRBJ2-3, with D possibly matching TRBD2 (5 bases). Germline V gene data show CDR1 as SGHRS and CDR2 as YFSETQ. Deletions cut 6 bases from V and 6 bases from J, with 20 bases between. This CDR3 comprises 15 residues.

This clone occurred a few times. V usage is TRBV2 and J usage is TRBJ2-7; TRBD1 agrees at 8 bases. Per the germline V gene, CDR1 is SNHLY and CDR2 is FYNNEI. J was trimmed by 5 bases and V by 5 bases; bases with no gene match: 8. The length of the CDR3 is 14 residues. The CDR3: CASSLGQGFNEQYF. DNA for the CDR3: TGTGCCAGCAGTCTCGGACAGGGATTCAACGAGCAGTACTTC.

This chain connects TRBV7-6 to TRBJ1-5, with TRBD1 identical over 7 bases. Per the germline V gene, CDR1 is SGHVS and CDR2 is FNYEAQ. With V trimmed by 5 bases and J by 1 base, 2 bases remained unmatched. This CDR3 has 14 amino acids. CDR3 region: CASSRRGSNQPQHF. CDR3 in DNA: TGTGCCAGCAGCCGCAGGGGGAGCAATCAGCCCCAGCATTTT.

The chain carries TRBV7-6 and TRBJ2-7; 8 positions match TRBD2. The V gene's germline CDR1 is SGHVS and CDR2 FNYEAQ. The CDR3 runs to 15 residues. V dropped 5 bases and J dropped 2; count of bases not matched to a gene: 8. CDR3 sequence (DNA): TGTGCCAGCAGCCAAGGGGAAGCGGGGGCCTACGAGCAGTACTTC. This codes for CASSQGEAGAYEQYF.

This chain connects TRBV11-2 to TRBJ1-2; possibly TRBD1 for D (6 bases). The CDR3 runs 12 residues. The ends were cut back, 4 bases at V and 3 bases at J, with 6 bases in the middle. Germline V gene sequence: CDR1 SGHAT, CDR2 FQNNGV. The CDR3: CASSSGDYGYTF. CDR3 nucleotide sequence: TGTGCCAGCAGCTCAGGGGACTATGGCTACACCTTC.

The chain uses TRBV6-5 and TRBJ2-1; 7 positions agree with TRBD2. The CDR3 spans 12 residues. Germline loops: CDR1 MNHEY, CDR2 SVGAGI. The junction had 6 bases not matched to a gene; V was cut back by 2 bases and J by 14 bases. Here the CDR3 DNA reads TGTGCCAGCAGTTACAGGGCGGGAGATGAGTTCTTC. This encodes CASSYRAGDEFF.

The sample holds one count of this clone. This rearrangement joins TRBV2 to TRBJ2-2; the match to TRBD1 covers 11 bases. V gave up 6 bases and J gave up 5 bases; unmatched junction bases: 2. Germline CDR1 reads SNHLY; CDR2 reads FYNNEI. The CDR3 runs to 14 residues. DNA of the CDR3: TGTGCCAGCAGCGGGACAGGGGGGACCGGGGAGCTGTTTTTT. Amino acids: CASSGTGGTGELFF.

The sample holds a few counts of this clone. The V call is TRBV25-1, the J call TRBJ1-3; D is ambiguous. The CDR3 has 18 residues. V dropped 1 base and J dropped 0 bases, with 16 bases sitting between them. Germline V gene sequence: CDR1 MGHDK, CDR2 SYGVNS. The CDR3 region is CASSEFYAEPHSGNTIYF. CDR3 sequence (DNA): TGTGCCAGCAGTGAATTCTATGCGGAACCCCACTCTGGAAACACCATATATTTT.

This sequence joins TRBV5-1 and TRBJ2-3; D call uncertain. The CDR3 is made up of 15 amino acids. V dropped 1 base and J dropped 1 base, with 10 bases sitting between them. Germline assignment: CDR1 SGHRS and CDR2 YFSETQ. CDR3 sequence reads: CASSLLRLGTDTQYF. The CDR3 DNA is TGCGCCAGCAGCTTGCTTAGACTTGGCACAGATACGCAGTATTTT.

This sequence joins TRBV10-2 and TRBJ2-3; perhaps TRBD2 as D (5 bases). The CDR3 has 16 amino acids. Germline V gene lookup returns CDR1 WSHSY and CDR2 SAAADI. Trimming shortened V by 8 bases and J by 3 bases, and 21 bases separated the two germline ends. The DNA of the CDR3 is TGCGCCAGCCGCTTGCATAGCCCGGGAATTACAGATACGCAGTATTTT. It encodes CASRLHSPGITDTQYF.

V is TRBV2 and J is TRBJ2-5; perhaps TRBD1 as D (5 bases). The assigned J gene may be wrong: the sequence end matches TRBJ2-7 better. This CDR3 region has 14 residues. CDR1 and CDR2 (germline): SNHLY, FYNNEI. CDR3 loop: CASSGQGIAYEQYF. CDR3 DNA sequence: TGTGCCAGCAGTGGGCAGGGAATAGCCTACGAGCAGTACTTC.

This chain joins TRBV11-3 and TRBJ2-2, with 14 nucleotides matching TRBD2. Per the germline V gene, CDR1 is SGHNT and CDR2 is YENEEA. After removal of 5 bases from V and 1 base from J, the junction contained 6 bases not matched to a gene. This CDR3 has 18 amino acids. In DNA form, the CDR3 reads TGTGCCAGCAGCCCAGCGGGACTAGCGGGAGAGAACACCGGGGAGCTGTTTTTT. Its translation is CASSPAGLAGENTGELFF.

The rearrangement uses TRBV4-1 and TRBJ2-5, with 8 bases aligning to TRBD2. V trimming: 3 bases; J trimming: 2 bases; junction bases outside the gene matches: 8. The germline V gene has CDR1 MGHRA and CDR2 YSYEKL. CDR3 size: 16 residues. The CDR3 here is CASSHTGTRVQETQYF. The DNA of the CDR3 is TGCGCCAGCAGCCATACCGGGACTAGAGTACAAGAGACCCAGTACTTC.

The chain couples TRBV29-1 to TRBJ1-1, with TRBD1 matching over 7 bases. Germline V gives CDR1 SQVTM, CDR2 ANQGSEA. The CDR3 covers 12 residues. With V trimmed by 6 bases and J by 5 bases, 6 bases remained unmatched. CDR3 region: CSVDRDDTEAFF. CDR3 coding DNA: TGCAGCGTAGACAGGGATGATACTGAAGCTTTCTTT.